The 5 T cell receptor beta chains below come from one sample, sequenced in a study of OX40 agonist ivuxolimab in advanced cancers. Clones were read by immunoSEQ multiplex PCR, and TCRdb kept only the in-frame ones, dropping some. This table has more than 40,000 clones, 88% appearing once. This specimen consisted of CD4+ or CD8+ T cells sorted from blood, obtained in a trial of the OX40 agonist ivuxolimab. The receptor source for this set is an adult with an advanced solid tumor such as melanoma, head and neck, liver or kidney cancer.

This chain uses TRBV28 with TRBJ2-3, with D perhaps matching TRBD2 (5 bases). Trimming removed 3 bases at V and 3 bases at J, with 13 bases between. CDR1 MDHEN and CDR2 SYDVKM come from the germline V gene. The CDR3 sequence is 15 residues long. The CDR3 loop reads CASSFAGRFTDTQYF. The CDR3 region has the DNA TGTGCCAGCAGTTTTGCGGGCAGGTTTACAGATACGCAGTATTTT.

The rearrangement uses TRBV5-4 and TRBJ2-1; no firm D call. The CDR3 sequence is 14 residues long. Germline V gene lookup returns CDR1 SGHNT and CDR2 YYREEE (reference sequence). The germline V and J ends were trimmed by 1 base and 6 bases, with 11 bases remaining between them. The CDR3 loop reads CASSLSPRSNEQFF. DNA of the CDR3: TGTGCCAGCAGCTTGTCCCCAAGGTCCAATGAGCAGTTCTTC.

This chain joins TRBV2 and TRBJ2-5; TRBD1 matches 8 bases. CDR3 length equals 14 residues. Germline values: CDR1 SNHLY, CDR2 FYNNEI. The junction had 5 bases not matched to a gene; V was cut back by 7 bases and J by 1 base. CDR3 DNA: TGTGCCAGCAATCGACAGGGGCCCCAAGAGACCCAGTACTTC. It is translated as CASNRQGPQETQYF.

Only one count was recorded for this clone. The chain combines TRBV6-5 with TRBJ2-7; 8 bases match TRBD1. V lost 2 bases to trimming and J lost 9 bases; unmatched junction nucleotides: 9. Germline V gives CDR1 MNHEY, CDR2 SVGAGI. The length of the CDR3 is 14 residues. CDR3 in amino acids: CASSYQGQAKVQYF. The CDR3, as DNA: TGTGCCAGCAGTTACCAGGGACAGGCTAAGGTGCAGTACTTC.

The chain joins TRBV10-3 to TRBJ2-1; D is ambiguous. The germline gives CDR1 ENHRY, CDR2 SYGVKD. V lost 6 bases, J lost 0 bases, and 9 bases lay in between. This CDR3 has 14 residues. CDR3 in amino acids: CAISRGDSYNEQFF. The CDR3 DNA is TGTGCCATCAGCCGCGGCGACTCCTACAATGAGCAGTTCTTC.